These 10 T cell receptor beta chains originate from one sample sequenced in a study of metastatic and nonmetastatic thyroid tumors. Thyroid surgery was preceded by no treatment in any patient. TCRdb ran MiXCR on the PCR reads. Seen here are 25,000 to 30,000 clones, 3.5% to 4% observed once, and the top ten hold roughly 3.2%. The specimen was blood. The receptors here all came from a male donor with papillary thyroid cancer or a benign thyroid nodule (not recorded which). Some clones in this sample may be carry-over from other donors' samples.

This sequence joins TRBV27 and TRBJ2-5; TRBD1 might be the D (6 bases). Germline CDR1 is MNHEY and CDR2 is SMNVEV (reference sequence). V shed 6 bases and J shed 2 bases, with 13 bases lying between them. The CDR3 has 14 amino acids. The CDR3 is CASSIRDNQETQYF. The DNA for the CDR3 is TGTGCCAGCAGCATCCGGGACAATCAAGAGACCCAGTACTTC.

V usage is TRBV7-2 and J usage is TRBJ2-2; 7 nucleotides align to TRBD2. The V segment lost 7 bases and the J segment 2 bases; nucleotides outside the gene matches: 13. There are 17 residues in the CDR3. CDR1 is SGHTA, CDR2 FQGNSA, per germline. The CDR3 region is CASNRWGGGPNTGELFF. The CDR3 DNA is TGTGCCAGCAACCGATGGGGGGGAGGGCCTAACACCGGGGAGCTGTTTTTT.

This clone has just a few counts. The J gene is TRBJ1-2, the V gene TRBV12-3 or TRBV12-4; a possible D gene is TRBD1 (5 bases). Between the trimmed V and J ends, which lost 3 bases and 8 bases, there was a span of 16 bases. CDR3 length: 14 residues. The CDR3 is CASSFSGRARGYTF. The CDR3 DNA reads TGTGCCAGCAGTTTTTCAGGGAGGGCCCGGGGCTACACCTTC.

This clone was counted only a few times. The chain is built from TRBV28 and TRBJ2-5; maybe TRBD2 (5 bases). The CDR3 is made up of 15 amino acids. The germline V and J ends were trimmed by 3 bases and 2 bases, with 13 bases remaining between them. Per the germline V gene, CDR1 is MDHEN and CDR2 is SYDVKM. The chain's CDR3 is CASSLSSEAQETQYF. For the CDR3, the DNA is TGTGCCAGCAGTTTGAGTAGCGAGGCTCAAGAGACCCAGTACTTC.

This clone has only a few counts. This chain uses TRBV2 with TRBJ1-3; 8 nucleotides agree with TRBD1. Germline CDR1 SNHLY, CDR2 FYNNEI. This CDR3 has 14 residues. Trimming took 7 bases from V and 2 from J; bases not matched to a gene: 4. The CDR3 protein is CASTLGQAGNTIYF. CDR3 nucleotides: TGTGCCAGCACTCTGGGACAGGCTGGAAACACCATATATTTT. Looking up the rest from reference TRBV2 and TRBJ1-3 gives the full variable domain: EPEVTQTPSHQVTQMGQEVILRCVPISNHLYFYWYRQILGQKVEFLVSFYNNEISEKSEIFDDQFSVERPDGSNFTLKIRSTKLEDSAMYFCASTLGQAGNTIYFGEGSWLTVV.

In its sample, this clone is medium-sized (0.01 to 0.1%). In DNA, the CDR3 is TGTGCCAGCAGCCCCCCGGGTCTGAACACTGAAGCTTTCTTT. Residues: CASSPPGLNTEAFF. V usage is TRBV6-1 and J usage is TRBJ1-1; D gene unclear. CDR1 and CDR2 (germline): MNHNS, SASEGT. Trimming stripped 6 bases from V and 0 bases from J, with 11 bases between. This CDR3 is built from 14 residues.

In this sample, this clone turned up a few times. This rearrangement joins TRBV6-2 or TRBV6-3 to TRBJ2-1; D ambiguous. The V end lost 3 bases, the J end lost 7 bases, and 13 bases lay between the germline ends. The CDR3 runs 14 residues. CDR1 is MNHEY and CDR2 is SVGEGT in the germline V gene. The CDR3 region has the DNA TGTGCCAGCAGTTATTATTTGGCTCGGAATGAGCAGTTCTTC. Protein product: CASSYYLARNEQFF.

This clone was recorded at least ten times. The J gene is TRBJ2-3, the V gene TRBV20-1; 8 positions agree with TRBD2. The V segment lost 0 bases and the J segment 5 bases; nucleotides outside the gene matches: 7. The CDR3 spans 15 residues. CDR1 and CDR2 (germline): DFQATT, SNEGSKA (reference sequence). The CDR3 DNA sequence: TGCAGTGCTAGAGACAGCGGGAGAGGGGGAGATACGCAGTATTTT. This translates into CSARDSGRGGDTQYF.

The J gene is TRBJ2-3, the V gene TRBV24-1, with D possibly TRBD2 on 5 matching bases. The V and J ends lost 5 bases and 6 bases respectively, with 8 bases between them. CDR1 KGHDR and CDR2 SFDVKD come from the germline V gene. This CDR3 is built from 12 residues. The CDR3 sequence is CATSVPGDTQYF. DNA for the CDR3: TGTGCCACCAGTGTCCCGGGGGATACGCAGTATTTT.

The chain combines TRBV5-1 with TRBJ2-2; no clear D. The length of the CDR3 is 17 residues. Germline V CDR1 and CDR2: SGHRS, YFSETQ. V was clipped by 0 bases and J by 4 bases, with 16 bases between them. The CDR3 is CASSLGGVVMSTGELFF. The CDR3 DNA reads as TGCGCCAGCAGCTTGGGAGGCGTCGTGATGAGCACCGGGGAGCTGTTTTTT.